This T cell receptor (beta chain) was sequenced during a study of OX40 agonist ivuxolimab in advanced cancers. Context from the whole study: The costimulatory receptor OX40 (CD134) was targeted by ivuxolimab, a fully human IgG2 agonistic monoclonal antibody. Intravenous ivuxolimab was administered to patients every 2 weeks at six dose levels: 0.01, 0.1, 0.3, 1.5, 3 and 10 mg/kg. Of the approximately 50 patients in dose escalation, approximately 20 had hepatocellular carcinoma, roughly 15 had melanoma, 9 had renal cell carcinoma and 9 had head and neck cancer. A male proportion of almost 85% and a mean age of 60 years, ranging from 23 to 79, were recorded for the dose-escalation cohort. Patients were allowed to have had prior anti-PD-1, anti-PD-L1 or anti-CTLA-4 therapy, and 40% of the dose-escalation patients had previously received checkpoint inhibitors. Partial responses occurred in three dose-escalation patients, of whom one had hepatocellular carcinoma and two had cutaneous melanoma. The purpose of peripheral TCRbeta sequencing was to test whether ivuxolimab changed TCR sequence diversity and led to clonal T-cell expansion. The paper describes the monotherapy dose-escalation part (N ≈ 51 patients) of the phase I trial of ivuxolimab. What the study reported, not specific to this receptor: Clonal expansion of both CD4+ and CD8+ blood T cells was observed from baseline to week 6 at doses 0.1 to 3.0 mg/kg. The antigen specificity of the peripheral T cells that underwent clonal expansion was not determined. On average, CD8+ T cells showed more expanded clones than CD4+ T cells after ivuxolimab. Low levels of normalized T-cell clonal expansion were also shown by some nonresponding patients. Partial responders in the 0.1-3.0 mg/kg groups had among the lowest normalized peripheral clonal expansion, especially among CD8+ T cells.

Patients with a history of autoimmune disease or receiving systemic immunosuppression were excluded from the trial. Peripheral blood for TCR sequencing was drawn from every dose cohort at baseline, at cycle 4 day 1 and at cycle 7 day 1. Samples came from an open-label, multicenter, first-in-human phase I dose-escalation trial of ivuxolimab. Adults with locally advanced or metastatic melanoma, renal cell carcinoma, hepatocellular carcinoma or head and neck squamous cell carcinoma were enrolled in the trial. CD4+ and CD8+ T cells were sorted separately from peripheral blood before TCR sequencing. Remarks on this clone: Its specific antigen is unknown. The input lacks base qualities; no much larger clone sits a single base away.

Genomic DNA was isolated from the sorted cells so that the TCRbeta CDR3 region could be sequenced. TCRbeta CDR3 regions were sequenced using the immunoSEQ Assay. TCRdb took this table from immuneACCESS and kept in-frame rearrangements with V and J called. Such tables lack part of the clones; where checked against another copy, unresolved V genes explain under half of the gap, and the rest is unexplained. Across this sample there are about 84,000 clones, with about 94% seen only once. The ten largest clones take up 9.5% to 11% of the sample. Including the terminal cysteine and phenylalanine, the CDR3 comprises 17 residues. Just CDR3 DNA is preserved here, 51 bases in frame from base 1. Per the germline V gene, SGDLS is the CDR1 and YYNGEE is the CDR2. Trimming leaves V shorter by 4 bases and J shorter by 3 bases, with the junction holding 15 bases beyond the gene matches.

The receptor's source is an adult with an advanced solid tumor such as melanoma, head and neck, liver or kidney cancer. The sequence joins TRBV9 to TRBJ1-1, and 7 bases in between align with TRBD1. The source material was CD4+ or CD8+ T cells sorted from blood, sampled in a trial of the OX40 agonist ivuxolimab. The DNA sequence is TGTGCCAGCAGCTCCGTGGGGAGGGGGCCTTTGGACACTGAAGCTTTCTTT. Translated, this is CASSSVGRGPLDTEAFF.